The entry that follows covers one T cell receptor (beta chain) sequence. Its antigen is as yet unknown. These data originate in a study of OX40 agonist ivuxolimab in advanced cancers. Whole-study findings and limits: Among the lowest levels of clonal expansion were found in partial responders at 0.1-3.0 mg/kg. Normalized T-cell clonal expansion was also low in a subset of nonresponders. On average, CD8+ T cells had more expanded clones than CD4+. By week 6 at 0.1 to 3.0 mg/kg, blood CD4+ and CD8+ T cells had expanded clonally.

Data came from immunoSEQ multiplex PCR; TCRdb stores just in-frame clones and leaves some out. The sample yields tens of thousands of clones, over 75% seen once. This clonotype was obtained from an adult with an advanced solid tumor such as melanoma, head and neck, liver or kidney cancer. The sample in question was CD4+ or CD8+ T cells sorted from blood, obtained in a trial of the OX40 agonist ivuxolimab.

The CDR3 loop reads CASSLRDSNQPQHF. In DNA form, the CDR3 reads TGTGCCAGCAGCTTAAGGGACTCTAATCAGCCCCAGCATTTT. The V call is TRBV7-8, the J call TRBJ1-5; D possibly corresponds to TRBD1 (5 bases). CDR3 length: 14 residues. Germline V lookup: CDR1 SGHVS, CDR2 FQNEAQ. Trimming pared 2 bases from V and 4 bases from J, leaving 9 bases between. Full variable domain (missing parts from reference TRBV7-8 and TRBJ1-5): GAGVSQSPRYKVAKRGQDVALRCDPISGHVSLFWYQQALGQGPEFLTYFQNEAQLDKSGLPSDRFFAERPEGSVSTLKIQRTQQEDSAVYLCASSLRDSNQPQHFGDGTRLSIL.